This T cell receptor beta chain was sequenced for a study of prognosis after radiotherapy for stage I lung cancer. Study in general: Among the patients, over five had squamous cell carcinoma and eleven to twelve had adenocarcinoma. Following radiotherapy, a few patients went on to present distant metastases at a median of approximately 7 months, and 15 exhibited no significant progression.

Broader study findings: Shannon entropy (measured after stereotactic body radiation therapy) was lower in patients who went on to develop distant metastases.

Node negativity on CT and PET/CT was present in all patients, alongside an absence of prior chemotherapy, radiotherapy or other malignancies. The genomic DNA TCR beta CDR3 region underwent two rounds of multiplex PCR. It was primers specific to each TRBV and TRBJ gene that first-round PCR used. TCRdb analysed the multiplex PCR reads with MiXCR anew, one entry per CDR3 protein. The table includes over 14,000 distinct CDR3 sequences, about a quarter detected once. Germline assignment: CDR1 SGHNT and CDR2 YYREEE (reference sequence). The CDR3 is 14 amino acids. V lost 8 bases, J lost 0 bases, and 4 bases stayed unmatched. This clonotype was detected ten times or more. Its cognate antigen is unknown.

The sample here was PBMCs, taken before or after stereotactic body radiation therapy (not recorded which). This receptor was obtained from a donor of 50 years or more with non-small cell lung cancer. This chain links TRBV5-4 with TRBJ1-3; 8 bases map to TRBD1. In DNA, the CDR3 is TGTGCCAGTACCGACAGGGGCTCTGGAAACACCATATATTTT. Translating gives CASTDRGSGNTIYF.